This TCR beta chain was documented in a study of T cells in Graves' hyperthyroidism and ophthalmopathy. There are 11 residues in the CDR3. The germline V gene has CDR1 WNHNN and CDR2 SYGVQD (reference sequence). V was cut by 4 bases and J by 9 bases, with 9 bases left in between. A lack of ophthalmopathy progression within 18 months defined stable Graves' hyperthyroidism. Exclusion of patients followed from uncontrolled infection, other autoimmune disease, pregnancy or lactation. The PBMCs studied were ones that came from about 10 ml fresh peripheral blood. This clonotype was counted a few times. What it binds is unknown. General study results and limits: The model forecast ophthalmopathy, anticipating it by a median roughly 6.5 months before onset.

Regions amplified from RNA transcripts were the TCR beta CDR3 regions. An initial round of RT-PCR targeting the TCR CDR3 relied on the HTBI primer set. One entry per CDR3 protein results from TCRdb running MiXCR on the multiplex PCR reads. The data contain around 450,000 distinct CDR3 sequences, 15% to 19% of them singletons. This TCR was sampled from a woman aged 18-35 years with Graves' hyperthyroidism. The V call is TRBV10-1, the J call TRBJ1-1; D possibly corresponds to TRBD1 (5 bases). Sequenced material: blood. CDR3 bases: TGCGCCAGCAGTGGGGGCTCTAAAGCTTTCTTT. As protein: CASSGGSKAFF.